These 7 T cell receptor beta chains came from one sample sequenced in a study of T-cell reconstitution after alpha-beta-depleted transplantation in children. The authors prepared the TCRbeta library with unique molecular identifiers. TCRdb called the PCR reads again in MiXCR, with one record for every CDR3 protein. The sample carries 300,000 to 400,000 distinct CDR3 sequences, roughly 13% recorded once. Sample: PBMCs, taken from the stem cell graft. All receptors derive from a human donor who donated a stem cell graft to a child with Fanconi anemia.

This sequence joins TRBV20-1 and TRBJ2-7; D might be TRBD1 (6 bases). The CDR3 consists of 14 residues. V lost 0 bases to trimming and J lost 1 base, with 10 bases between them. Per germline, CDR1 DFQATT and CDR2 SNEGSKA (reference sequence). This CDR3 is CSAREGGRSYEQYF. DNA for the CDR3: TGCAGTGCTAGAGAAGGGGGTCGGTCCTACGAGCAGTACTTC.

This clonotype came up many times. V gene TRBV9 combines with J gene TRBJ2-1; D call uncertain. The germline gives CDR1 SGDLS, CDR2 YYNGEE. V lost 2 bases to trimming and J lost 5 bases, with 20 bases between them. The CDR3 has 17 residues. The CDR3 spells CASSVLGWALSHNEQFF. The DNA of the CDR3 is TGTGCCAGCAGCGTGTTAGGATGGGCCCTTAGCCACAATGAGCAGTTCTTC.

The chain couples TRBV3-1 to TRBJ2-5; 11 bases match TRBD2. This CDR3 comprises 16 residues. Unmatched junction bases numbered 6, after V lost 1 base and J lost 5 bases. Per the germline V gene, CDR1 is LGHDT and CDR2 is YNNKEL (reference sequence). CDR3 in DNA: TGTGCCAGCAGCCAAGTAGTAGGACTAGCGGGCGAGACCCAGTACTTC. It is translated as CASSQVVGLAGETQYF.

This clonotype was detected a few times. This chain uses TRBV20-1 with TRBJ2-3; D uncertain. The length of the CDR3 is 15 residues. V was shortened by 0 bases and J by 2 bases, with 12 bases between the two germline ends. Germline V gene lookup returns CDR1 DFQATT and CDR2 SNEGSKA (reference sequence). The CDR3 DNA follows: TGCAGTGCTAGAGATGTGGGAACCTACACAGATACGCAGTATTTT. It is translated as CSARDVGTYTDTQYF.

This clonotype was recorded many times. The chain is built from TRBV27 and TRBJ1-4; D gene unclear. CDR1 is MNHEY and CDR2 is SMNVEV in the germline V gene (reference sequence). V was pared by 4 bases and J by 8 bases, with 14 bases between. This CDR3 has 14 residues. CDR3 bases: TGTGCCAGCAGTTCCTTAGGTCGTGACGAAAAACTGTTTTTT. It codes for CASSSLGRDEKLFF.

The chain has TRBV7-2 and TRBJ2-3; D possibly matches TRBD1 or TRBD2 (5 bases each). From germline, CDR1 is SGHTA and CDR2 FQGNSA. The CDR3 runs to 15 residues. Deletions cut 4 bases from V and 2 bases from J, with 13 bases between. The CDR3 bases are TGTGCCAGCAGCTCGGGACCACATAACACAGATACGCAGTATTTT. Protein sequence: CASSSGPHNTDTQYF. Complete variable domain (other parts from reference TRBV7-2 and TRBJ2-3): GAGVSQSPSNKVTEKGKDVELRCDPISGHTALYWYRQSLGQGLEFLIYFQGNSAPDKSGLPSDRFSAERTGGSVSTLTIQRTQQEDSAVYLCASSSGPHNTDTQYFGPGTRLTVL.

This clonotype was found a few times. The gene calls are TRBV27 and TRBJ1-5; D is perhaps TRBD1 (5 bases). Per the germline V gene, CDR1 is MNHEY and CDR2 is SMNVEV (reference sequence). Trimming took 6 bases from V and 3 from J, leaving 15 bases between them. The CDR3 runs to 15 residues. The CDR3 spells CASRAGTAPNQPQHF. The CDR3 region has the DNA TGTGCCAGCAGGGCCGGGACGGCTCCCAATCAGCCCCAGCATTTT.